These 10 T cell receptor beta chains came from one sample sequenced in a study of blood T cell repertoires in COVID-19. Produced via immunoSEQ multiplex PCR; TCRdb's table is partial and in-frame only. The table records about 95,000 clones, about 80% of them present only once. Specimen: peripheral blood. The receptors originated from a human donor in a cohort sampled during active COVID-19.

The V call is TRBV28, the J call TRBJ2-5; TRBD2 matches at 11 bases. CDR3 size: 17 residues. J lost 3 bases, V lost 3 bases, and 9 bases had no gene match. CDR1 is MDHEN, CDR2 SYDVKM, per germline. CDR3 DNA: TGTGCCAGCAGTTTTCTCTACGGGACTAGCGGTAAAGAGACCCAGTACTTC. This gives the protein CASSFLYGTSGKETQYF.

This chain links TRBV23-1 with TRBJ2-7; TRBD2 is a possible D gene (7 bases). TRBV23-1 is an open reading frame, and its role is uncertain. This CDR3 spans 17 amino acids. V was cut by 2 bases and J by 0 bases, with 17 bases left in between. The CDR3 region has the DNA TGCGCCAGCAGTCAACCTCGGTGGGGGGGCAACTCCTACGAGCAGTACTTC. Translated, it gives CASSQPRWGGNSYEQYF.

This chain connects TRBV15 to TRBJ1-1; TRBD1 matches 8 bases. CDR3 length: 15 amino acids. In germline, CDR1 is LNHNV, CDR2 YYDKDF (reference sequence). Trimming cost V 1 base and J 5 bases; bases outside gene matches: 6. The CDR3 loop reads CATSRASGGGTEAFF. In DNA form, the CDR3 reads TGTGCCACCAGCAGAGCCTCAGGGGGCGGAACTGAAGCTTTCTTT.

This clone has a single count. This sequence joins TRBV9 and TRBJ2-3; 14 bases match TRBD2. CDR3 length equals 19 residues. Germline V gene lookup returns CDR1 SGDLS and CDR2 YYNGEE. V was pared by 3 bases and J by 2 bases, with 11 bases of the junction left unmatched. CDR3 in DNA: TGTGCCAGCAGCGGATCGGGACTAGCGGGGGCGACTTCCACAGATACGCAGTATTTT. It codes for CASSGSGLAGATSTDTQYF.

The V and J genes are TRBV20-1 and TRBJ2-3, with 12 bases aligning to TRBD2. The CDR3 is 15 residues long. Looked up from germline, CDR1 is DFQATT and CDR2 is SNEGSKA (reference sequence). Trimming cost V 3 bases and J 4 bases; bases outside gene matches: 5. The CDR3 region has the DNA TGCAGTGCTAGTCCTAGCGGGGGGGCCGCAGATACGCAGTATTTT. It specifies CSASPSGGAADTQYF.

The genes are TRBV25-1 and TRBJ2-1; TRBD1 is a possible D gene (7 bases). V shed 4 bases and J shed 7 bases, with 14 bases lying between them. Germline V CDR1 and CDR2: MGHDK, SYGVNS. This CDR3 has 14 residues. This CDR3 reads CASSALQGRNEQFF. CDR3 DNA: TGTGCCAGCAGTGCCTTACAGGGGAGGAATGAGCAGTTCTTC.

The chain carries TRBV4-1 and TRBJ2-1, with 14 bases fitting TRBD2. V lost 4 bases, J lost 9 bases, and 5 bases stayed unmatched. Germline V gene data show CDR1 as MGHRA and CDR2 as YSYEKL. The CDR3 covers 15 residues. The CDR3 DNA sequence: TGCGCCAGCAGCCGACAAGGACTAGCGGGAGGTGAGCAGTTCTTC. Its protein is CASSRQGLAGGEQFF.

The rearrangement uses TRBV7-8 and TRBJ1-2; 9 bases map to TRBD1. J gave up 7 bases and V 4 bases, and 7 bases lay outside the gene matches. This CDR3 region has 14 residues. Looked up from germline, CDR1 is SGHVS and CDR2 is FQNEAQ. CDR3 sequence reads: CASSSGTGSFGYTF. The CDR3 DNA sequence: TGTGCCAGCAGCTCTGGGACAGGGTCTTTTGGCTACACCTTC. Combining the CDR3 with reference TRBV7-8 and TRBJ1-2 gives the whole variable domain GAGVSQSPRYKVAKRGQDVALRCDPISGHVSLFWYQQALGQGPEFLTYFQNEAQLDKSGLPSDRFFAERPEGSVSTLKIQRTQQEDSAVYLCASSSGTGSFGYTFGSGTRLTVV.

The rearrangement uses TRBV7-2 and TRBJ1-4, with 8 positions matching TRBD1. Trimming cost V 2 bases and J 8 bases; bases outside gene matches: 7. This CDR3 contains 15 residues. CDR1 and CDR2 (germline): SGHTA, FQGNSA. CDR3 sequence (DNA): TGTGCCAGCAGCTTACGGACAGGGATGGAAGAAAAACTGTTTTTT. Its translation: CASSLRTGMEEKLFF.

The chain combines TRBV5-6 with TRBJ1-1; the D gene is possibly TRBD1 (5 bases). Looked up from germline, CDR1 is SGHDT and CDR2 is YYEEEE. The V end lost 1 base, the J end lost 7 bases, and 23 bases lay between the germline ends. This CDR3 contains 17 residues. DNA for the CDR3: TGTGCCAGCAGCTTGATGAGACAGACTCCCTTAACGAATGAAGCTTTCTTT. Its translation is CASSLMRQTPLTNEAFF. The full variable domain, completed using reference TRBV5-6 and TRBJ1-1, is DAGVTQSPTHLIKTRGQQVTLRCSPKSGHDTVSWYQQALGQGPQFIFQYYEEEERQRGNFPDRFSGHQFPNYSSELNVNALLLGDSALYLCASSLMRQTPLTNEAFFGQGTRLTVV.